What follows is one T cell receptor (beta chain) and its context. Germline values: CDR1 SQVTM, CDR2 ANQGSEA. The CDR3 covers 12 residues. V shed 3 bases and J shed 1 base, with 6 bases lying between them. The second PCR ran roughly 6 to 11 cycles with a sample-barcoded 5' primer and J-beta primers. A template-switch adaptor containing 12 random nucleotides labeled each cDNA molecule. TCRdb analysed the 5' RACE reads with MiXCR anew, one entry per CDR3 protein. The table has about 800,000 distinct CDR3 sequences, 25% seen once. Every participating donor contributed roughly 9.6 milliliters of peripheral blood through a draw. This record belongs to a study of blood T cells in healthy people across ages. The data were also submitted as part of a second study, on T cells of mothers and their children. That paper states: Donors were three healthy Caucasian mothers and their six children. Using the M1S primer, the second PCR added sample barcodes along with 2-4 random nucleotides.

The chain has TRBV29-1 and TRBJ1-1; the D is unclear. The TCR comes from a boy younger than 18 in good health. The specimen was blood. The CDR3 protein is CSVESANTEAFF. DNA for the CDR3: TGCAGCGTTGAGTCAGCGAACACTGAAGCTTTCTTT.